This T cell receptor beta chain originates from a study of naive and memory T cell subsets. Study-wide points: A few larger clonotypes appeared in naive repertoires, especially CD8, possibly memory cells re-expressing CD45RA. Each distinct alpha or beta sequence counts as one clonotype.

Germline V gene data show CDR1 as LNHDA and CDR2 as SQIVND (reference sequence). Trimming pared 6 bases from V and 0 bases from J, leaving 12 bases between. The length of the CDR3 is 15 residues. Regarding this clonotype: Its antigen is as yet unknown.

Both TRBC1 and TRBC2 were covered by a beta constant-region primer of two equimolar oligonucleotides. The ligated cDNA underwent four PCR rounds using SP2 and nested alpha and beta constant-region primers. TCRdb itself ran the UMI-ligation and nested PCR reads through MiXCR, one entry per CDR3 protein. The sample consists of around 160,000 distinct CDR3 sequences, about 20% of them appearing once. CMV status came from CD4+ T cell IFNgamma after overnight CMV lysate stimulation of fresh PBMCs. CD4 T cells were positively selected, then CD8 T cells from the CD4-negative fraction. The gene calls are TRBV19 and TRBJ1-5, with unresolved D. This receptor was identified in a human donor in good health. Sequencing was performed on naive CD4+ T cells from blood. Written as DNA, the CDR3 is TGTGCCAGTAGCTCGACGGGAATTAGCAATCAGCCCCAGCATTTT. Protein product: CASSSTGISNQPQHF.